This entry describes one T cell receptor beta chain. Its antigen is not yet known. Base quality data are lacking; no much larger clone is found one base away. The sample carries other DNA sequences with the same CDR3. The library was made by the immunoSEQ multiplex PCR assay. The multiplex PCR relied on a mix of 60 forward primers for TCR Vbeta segments and 13 reverse primers for TCR Jbeta segments. The CDR3 region of rearranged TCR beta genes was amplified from genomic DNA with a multiplex PCR assay. On the Illumina HiSeq System, the amplified TCR beta libraries were sequenced as 87-base-pair reads. The source study handled its data this way. A later analysis tallied roughly 78 million unique TCR beta chains across the roughly 610 repertoires, and some 12 million of those chains were shared by two or more donors. To remove PCR and sequencing errors, raw reads were error-corrected and collapsed into unique sequences using a nearest-neighbor algorithm that merged closely related sequences. V, D and J gene segments were assigned by aligning CDR3 sequences to IMGT reference sequences. For a sequence to be retained, a match of at least six nucleotides to both a V gene segment and a J gene segment was required. Rearrangements were called productive when the CDR3 lacked stop codons and stayed in frame with V and J; all others were non-productive. CDR3 was defined according to IMGT convention as the region running from the second conserved V-encoded cysteine to the conserved J-encoded phenylalanine. The earlier analysis of a few hundred of the donors excluded sequences that lacked an unambiguous match to a single V gene segment. An earlier analysis of a few hundred of the donors called V segments functional above 56.7% productive rearrangements and segregating when the between-donor standard deviation exceeded 5%. A statistical classification framework was built to diagnose cytomegalovirus status from the catalog of TCR beta chain sequences. In a later analysis, TCR nucleotide sequences were compared against IMGT/GENE-DB human TR gene sequences so that V and J genes could be assigned. A later analysis assigned CDR3 sequences and most-parsimonious VDJ recombination scenarios with the TCRdist pipeline. In a later analysis, each TCR beta chain was defined by its CDR3 amino acid sequence together with its V-gene family, and reads lacking a unique V-gene family were excluded. In a later analysis, 500 to 700 highly shared, low-generation-probability nucleotide sequences were removed to address suspected cross-contamination and a sequencing artifact. In a later analysis, a clonal expansion index was calculated for each public chain from normalized within-repertoire ranks of inferred template counts. A later analysis computed generation probabilities with a VDJ recombination model fitted to out-of-frame rearrangements, and checked the results against IGoR. In a later analysis, hypergeometric tests were used to score TCR-TCR, TCR-HLA and TCR-CMV co-occurrence, with a repertoire-size bias correction applied to TCR pairs. False discovery rates were estimated in a later analysis by permuting HLA or CMV assignments 20 times. In a later analysis, co-occurring TCRs were grouped using DBSCAN, and TCRdist sequence similarity was added for clustering within HLA-allele-positive subsets. Co-occurrence clustering excluded repertoires with fewer than 30,000 or more than 120,000 public chains, plus five with anomalous nucleotide sharing. This is the immuneACCESS table as TCRdb keeps it, with only in-frame sequences that have V and J called. A part of the clones is gone; compared with another copy, unresolved V genes explain less than half, and the rest is unexplained. The V and J calls and the clone size are those of that table, but D and trimming were determined from the DNA. Within this sample are 140,000 to 150,000 clones, with about four fifths of them counted one time only. Jointly, the top ten make up approximately 4% of the sample.

The data were obtained in a study of cytomegalovirus exposure and HLA in healthy donors (dated by TCRdb to 2016 to 2017). At the level of the whole study: An earlier analysis of some 500 of the donors reported 250 to 350 Gb of sequence data and around 110 million unique TCR beta sequences from some 180 million T cells. An early release covering 550 to 650 HLA-typed donors comprised about 300 gigabases of sequencing data and around 86 million unique TCR sequences. Of the 350 to 450 genotyped donors, less than 90% were placed in the genetic ancestry cluster associated with self-reported Caucasian donors. The study aimed to test whether signatures of past pathogen exposure could be identified by cataloging public T cell receptors. The T cell repertoires of several hundred subjects were profiled by immunosequencing and related to cytomegalovirus serostatus. Besides the first cohort of 500 to 700 subjects, a separate validation cohort made up of over 95 different subjects was used. High-throughput TCR immunosequencing, statistical association of individual TCRs with disease status, and machine learning were combined to predict cytomegalovirus infection status. A later analysis re-analyzed previously published TCR beta repertoires from about 730 donors and added high-resolution HLA genotyping to study TCR occurrence patterns. The later analysis used no new phenotypic data to find candidate immune exposures, relying instead on TCR beta sequences and their occurrence across donors. An earlier analysis of 587 of the donors used high-throughput TCR beta sequencing to judge whether each TCR beta V gene segment behaved as functional or pseudogenic. Donor age, sex, ethnicity and CMV serostatus were compiled alongside the repertoire data. A later genetic analysis used genome-wide SNP genotypes for about three fifths of the roughly 700 donors, treating that subset as a discovery cohort. Every repertoire in the discovery cohort had been generated on one and the same sequencing platform. Both class I and class II loci were covered by HLA typing, at four-digit resolution. The number of donors typed differed by locus, with about 629-640 for A, B, C, DRB1 and DQB1, roughly 520 for DQA1, some 570 for DPA1, and some 440 for DPB1. Four or five DR-DQ haplotypes were handled as single units for association and clustering because linkage in the cohort was strong. Among some 410 genotyped donors of the cohort, an average of 235,054 unique TCR beta nucleotide sequences were sequenced per donor, 15% to 20% of them non-productive.

The germline V gene sets CDR1 to SGHTA and CDR2 to FQGNSA. Inclusive of the bounding cysteine and phenylalanine, the CDR3 is 14 residues long. Only the CDR3 part of the read is kept: 42 bases, read in frame from the first base. Trimming removed 5 bases from V and 4 bases from J; the gene matches leave 5 bases unexplained. What the work shows at the level of the full study, not this receptor alone: A cluster of highly shared sequence variants was judged likely to represent a technical artifact of the sequencing pipeline. Correlated functional status among segregating V segments might reflect linkage disequilibrium, but an unknown experimental factor could not be ruled out. In an earlier analysis of some 550 of the donors, most TCR beta V segments were observed in productive rearrangements about 87% or about 30% of the time, broadly matching IMGT annotations. A later analysis found that HLA-associated TCR beta chains were more clonally expanded and had lower generation probabilities than equally common non-associated chains. A later genetic analysis associated a missense DCLRE1C variant with V-gene and J-gene trimming of TCR beta chains, and an independent cohort replicated the association. A further reported finding was that TCR beta sequences accurately predicted the HLA-A and HLA-B alleles for most subjects in the first cohort. This cohort had only TCR beta chains sequenced, and the lack of alpha or paired-chain data limited which features could be detected. The study listed around 160 TCR beta chains as associated with cytomegalovirus. When HLA alleles, especially DR and DQ, strongly co-occurred, TCR associations were difficult to assign to individual alleles. Because counts were too low, some 17 rarely observed V segments, including chromosome 9 orphons, were left out of the earlier analysis of some 600 of the donors. HLA typing was unavailable for some donors at each locus, so association tests used only the typed subset. A later analysis found that most CMV-associated TCR beta chains appeared HLA-restricted, with HLA associations seemingly driven largely by CMV exposure. Most TCR sequences were seen in very few donors, while some public TCRs were found in many individuals. The classifier was reported to diagnose cytomegalovirus status with high specificity and sensitivity in both the original cohort and the validation cohort. In a later analysis, the rate of TCR association differed among HLA loci, with DRB1 alleles having the most associated TCRs and HLA-C alleles having the fewest. In a later genetic analysis, fewer N-insertions in productive TCRs were reported among donors in an Asian-associated ancestry cluster than the approximately 670-donor mean. The presence/absence analyses assumed that sequencing depth was roughly uniform across donors, and that assumption may not be true. A later analysis reported that several top co-occurrence clusters appeared linked to parvovirus B19, influenza, CMV and Epstein-Barr virus. A later analysis associated 15,000 or so TCR beta sequences with specific HLA alleles at a false discovery rate of 0.05. In vitro tests confirmed that three of the cytomegalovirus-associated TCR beta chains recognize cytomegalovirus antigens. For the cohort, immune exposure information was limited to CMV serostatus. Because the 87-base-pair reads could not distinguish some IMGT-functional V segments, including TRBV6-2 and TRBV6-3, those segments were excluded. The authors suggested that the approach could potentially be generalized to other disease states and immunological phenotypes.

In total, 500 to 700 healthy bone marrow donors made up the cohort. At the time of sampling, all cohort members were nominally healthy, though unrecorded immune exposures were likely present. The donor tested CMV seropositive, placing the donor among the 289 seropositive members of the cohort. Every donor gave a peripheral blood sample, and the peripheral blood mononuclear cells from that sample were used for TCR beta sequencing. The Qiagen DNeasy Blood Extraction Kit was used to extract genomic DNA from the blood cell samples. The sample was PBMCs. The sequence derives from a woman aged 40 to 55 in good health and CMV-seropositive. This sequence uses TRBV7-2 and TRBJ2-7, with 10 bases matching TRBD1. This receptor carries the CDR3 CASSLDRGRYEQYF. Here is the DNA: TGTGCCAGCAGCCTCGACAGGGGGCGTTACGAGCAGTACTTC.